This T cell receptor beta chain was documented in a study of T cell responses to AZD1222 COVID-19 vaccine. Study observations and caveats: Seropositive AZD1222 recipients at baseline numbered only 5 or 6. Repertoires were obtained solely post-peak T cell response. Researchers report vaccine-associated CD4 TCRs spanning spike, with dominance at 160-218 and 743-854.

About this clone: The antigen is unknown.

Germline CDR1 reads LNHDA; CDR2 reads SQIVND (reference sequence). The CDR3 has 12 amino acids. Trimming removed 5 bases at V and 5 bases at J, with 9 bases between. Using immunoSEQ multiplex PCR, the repertoire was profiled, and TCRdb retains in-frame clones only, with some absent. The sample gives 150,000 to 200,000 clones, 80% to 95% of which show up once; 10% is in the top ten. This sample comprised peripheral blood, obtained on day 0 of AZD1222 vaccination. This sequence joins TRBV19 and TRBJ1-1; D remains ambiguous. The receptor's source is an adult in good health. The CDR3, as DNA: TGTGCCAGTAGTTCTAGCGTAACTGAAGCTTTCTTT. Its protein product is CASSSSVTEAFF. The full variable domain, in which reference TRBV19 and TRBJ1-1 provide the parts outside the CDR3, is DGGITQSPKYLFRKEGQNVTLSCEQNLNHDAMYWYRQDPGQGLRLIYYSQIVNDFQKGDIAEGYSVSREKKESFPLTVTSAQKNPTAFYLCASSSSVTEAFFGQGTRLTVV.